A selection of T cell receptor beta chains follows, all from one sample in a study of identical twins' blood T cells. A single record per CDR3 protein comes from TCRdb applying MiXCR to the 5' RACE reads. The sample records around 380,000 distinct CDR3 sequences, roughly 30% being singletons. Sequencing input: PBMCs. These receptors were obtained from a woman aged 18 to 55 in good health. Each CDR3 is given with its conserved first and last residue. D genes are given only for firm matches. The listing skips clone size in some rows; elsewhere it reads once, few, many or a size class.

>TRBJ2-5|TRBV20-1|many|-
TGCAGTGCTAGCCTCAAGGAGACCCAGTACTTC
CSASLKETQYF
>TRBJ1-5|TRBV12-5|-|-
TGTGCTAGTGGATCCGGACAGATTAATCAGCCCCAGCATTTT
CASGSGQINQPQHF
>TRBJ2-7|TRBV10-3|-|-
TGTGCCATCAGTGAATCCCCGGACAGAGTGAGGGAGCAGTACTTC
CAISESPDRVREQYF
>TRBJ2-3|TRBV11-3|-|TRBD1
TGTGCCAGCGTCTGGGGGACAGGGGGCAGAGATACGCAGTATTTT
CASVWGTGGRDTQYF
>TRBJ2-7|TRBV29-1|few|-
TGCAGCGCAGGACCCTCCAAGTACGAGCAGTACTTC
CSAGPSKYEQYF
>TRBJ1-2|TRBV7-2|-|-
TGTGCCAGCAGCCGGCGGCCAGGGAGCGACTATGGCTACACCTTC
CASSRRPGSDYGYTF
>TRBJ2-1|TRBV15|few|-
TGTGCCACCAGCAGAGTTGGGAATGAGCAGTTCTTC
CATSRVGNEQFF
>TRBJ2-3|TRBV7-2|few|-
TGTGCCAGCAGCTTAAGGGGAACTAGCACAGATACGCAGTATTTT
CASSLRGTSTDTQYF
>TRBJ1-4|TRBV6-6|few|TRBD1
TGTGCCAGCACCCTGGGTGGGACAGGCCTTGAAAAACTGTTTTTT
CASTLGGTGLEKLFF
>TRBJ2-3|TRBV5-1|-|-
TGCGCCAGCAGCTTGGGACTAGTGAGAGATACGCAGTATTTT
CASSLGLVRDTQYF
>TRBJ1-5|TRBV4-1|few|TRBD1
TGCGCCAGCAGCCGGTTAGCCGGGACAGGTGAAGGCAATCAGCCCCAGCATTTT
CASSRLAGTGEGNQPQHF
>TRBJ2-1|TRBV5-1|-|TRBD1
TGCGCCAGCAGTACAGGGGGCTCGACTTGGAATGAGCAGTTCTTC
CASSTGGSTWNEQFF
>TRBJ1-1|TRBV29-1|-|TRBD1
TGCAGCGTTGCTGACAGGGGGCTGACTGAAGCTTTCTTT
CSVADRGLTEAFF
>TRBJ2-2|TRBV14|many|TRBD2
TGTGCCAGCAGCCAAAGTTGGGGACTAGAGTCTATCGGGGAGCTGTTTTTT
CASSQSWGLESIGELFF
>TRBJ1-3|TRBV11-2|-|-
TGTGCCAGCAGCTTAAGCGGGGGGCGAAACACCATATATTTT
CASSLSGGRNTIYF
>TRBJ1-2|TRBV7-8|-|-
TGTGCCAGCAGCCAGCACCTCGAAAACTATGGCTACACCTTC
CASSQHLENYGYTF
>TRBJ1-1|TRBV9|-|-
TGTGCCAGCAGCGTCGACAGTTCAATGAACACTGAAGCTTTCTTT
CASSVDSSMNTEAFF
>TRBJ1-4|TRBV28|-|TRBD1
TGTGCCAGCAGCATTGGTGGGACAGGGGATGAAAAACTGTTTTTT
CASSIGGTGDEKLFF
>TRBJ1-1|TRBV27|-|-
TGTGCCAGCAGCGTCGGGGTGAGGACTGAAGCTTTCTTT
CASSVGVRTEAFF
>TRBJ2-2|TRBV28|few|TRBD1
TGTGCCAGCAGACAGGGGATCGGGGAGCTGTTTTTT
CASRQGIGELFF
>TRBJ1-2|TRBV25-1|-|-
TGTGTCAGCAGTGAAAGTCGGGTAGAAAGGGGATACACCTTC
CVSSESRVERGYTF
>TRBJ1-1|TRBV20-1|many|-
TGCAGTGCTAGACGACAGCCGAACACTGAAGCTTTCTTT
CSARRQPNTEAFF
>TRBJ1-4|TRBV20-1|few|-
TGCAGTGCTTGGAGTGGGGGGGCAAACGAAAAACCGTTTTTT
CSAWSGGANEKPFF
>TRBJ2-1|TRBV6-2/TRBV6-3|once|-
TGTGCCAGCAGTTACGCAGGGGCCTACAATGATCAGTTCTTC
CASSYAGAYNDQFF
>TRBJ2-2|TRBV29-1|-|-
TGCAGCGCTGGCAAGGGAAGCCCCGGGGAGCTGTTTTTT
CSAGKGSPGELFF
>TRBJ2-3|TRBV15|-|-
TGTGCCACCAGCAGGGCACCCGCTAGCACAGATACGCAGTATTTT
CATSRAPASTDTQYF
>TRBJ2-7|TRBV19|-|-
TGTGCCAGTAGTGAAGCAGCGGGTCTTTCCTACGAGCAGTACTTC
CASSEAAGLSYEQYF
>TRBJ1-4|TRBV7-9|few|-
TGTGCCAGCAGCTTAAACAGGCTTGCAACTAATGAAAAACTGTTTTTT
CASSLNRLATNEKLFF
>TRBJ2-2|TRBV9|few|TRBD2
TGTGCCAGCAGCGGCGAAGGAACTAGCGAGGTCACCGGGGAGCTGTTTTTT
CASSGEGTSEVTGELFF
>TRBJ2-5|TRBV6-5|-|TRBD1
TGTGCCAGCAGTTACTCGCGGACAGGACAGGAGACCCAGTACTTC
CASSYSRTGQETQYF
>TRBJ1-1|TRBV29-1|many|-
TGCAGCGCCGAGGGCTCATACGTGGGCACTGAAGCTTTCTTT
CSAEGSYVGTEAFF
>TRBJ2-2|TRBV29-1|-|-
TGCAGCGTTGATACAGGAGGAGGCGGGGAGCTGTTTTTT
CSVDTGGGGELFF
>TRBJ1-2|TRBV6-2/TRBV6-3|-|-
TGTGCCAGCGACTCGACGGGAATCTATGGCTACACCTTC
CASDSTGIYGYTF
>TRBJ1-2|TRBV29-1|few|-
TGCAGCTCCTCAATGGGGGCGGCGCCCAACTATGGCTACACCTTC
CSSSMGAAPNYGYTF
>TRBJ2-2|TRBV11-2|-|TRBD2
TGTGCCAGCAGCTTAGCGCCGGGACTAGCGGGAGACACCGGGGAGCTGTTTTTT
CASSLAPGLAGDTGELFF
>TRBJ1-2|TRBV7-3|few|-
TGTGCCAGCAGCTTAAGTGATGGCTATGGCTACACCTTC
CASSLSDGYGYTF
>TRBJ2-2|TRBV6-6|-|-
TGTGCCAGCAGTTATCACCCGGGCGGGGAGCTGTTTTTT
CASSYHPGGELFF
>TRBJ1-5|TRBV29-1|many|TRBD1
TGCAGCGTACAGGGGATCAATCAGCCCCAGCATTTT
CSVQGINQPQHF
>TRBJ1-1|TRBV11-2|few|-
TGTGCCAGCAGCTTAGGCCGGGGAGGGGAAGCTTTCTTT
CASSLGRGGEAFF
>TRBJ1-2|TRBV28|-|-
TGTGCCAGCAGTTTCGGGGCCAGTAACTATGGCTACACCTTC
CASSFGASNYGYTF
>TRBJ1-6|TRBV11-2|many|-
TGTGCCAGCAGCTTTTTCGGGCCCAATTCACCCCTCCACTTT
CASSFFGPNSPLHF
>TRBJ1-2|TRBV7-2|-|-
TGTGCCAGCAGCCAAGACAAAGGATCCGGGTTCTATGGCTACACCTTC
CASSQDKGSGFYGYTF
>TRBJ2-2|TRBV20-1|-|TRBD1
TGCAGTGCTAGTCAGGGGGAGGAGCTGTTTTTT
CSASQGEELFF
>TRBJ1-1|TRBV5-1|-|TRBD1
TGCGCCAGCAGGTGGGACAGGGGAATTAACACTGAAGCTTTCTTT
CASRWDRGINTEAFF
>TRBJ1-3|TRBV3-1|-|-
TGTGCCAGCAGCCAAGGCTACAGGAGAAACTCTGGAAACACCATATATTTT
CASSQGYRRNSGNTIYF
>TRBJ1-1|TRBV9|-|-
TGTGCCAGCAGCGTAGAGTGGGGAGGTTACGCTGAAGCTTTCTTT
CASSVEWGGYAEAFF